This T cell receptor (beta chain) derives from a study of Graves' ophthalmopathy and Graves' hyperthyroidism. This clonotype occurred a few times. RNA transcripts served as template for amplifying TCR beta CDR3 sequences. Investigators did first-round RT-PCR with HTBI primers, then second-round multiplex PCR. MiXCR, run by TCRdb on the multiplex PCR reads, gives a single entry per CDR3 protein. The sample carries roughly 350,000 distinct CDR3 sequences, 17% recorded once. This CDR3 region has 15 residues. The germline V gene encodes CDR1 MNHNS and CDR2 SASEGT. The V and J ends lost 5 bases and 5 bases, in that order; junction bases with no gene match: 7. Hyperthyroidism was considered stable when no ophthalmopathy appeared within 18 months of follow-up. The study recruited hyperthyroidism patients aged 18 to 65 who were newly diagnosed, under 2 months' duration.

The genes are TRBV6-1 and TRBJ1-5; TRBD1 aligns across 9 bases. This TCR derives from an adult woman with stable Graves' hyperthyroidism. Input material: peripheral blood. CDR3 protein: CASSRQGVGHQPQHF. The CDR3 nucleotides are TGTGCCAGCAGTCGACAGGGGGTAGGACATCAGCCCCAGCATTTT.